This T cell receptor (beta chain) was recorded in a study of T cell changes during pregnancy in multiple sclerosis. Here immunoSEQ multiplex PCR was the method, and the copy in TCRdb shows in-frame clones only, minus some. The repertoire includes approximately 130,000 clones, 96% of them detected once, and 0.44% sits in the top ten. This TCR came from a female donor with multiple sclerosis, enrolled in a pregnancy study. The sequencing here drew on peripheral blood, taken after pregnancy.

CDR3 DNA: TGTGCCAGCAGTTTCAGGCTCTATGGCTACACCTTC. It codes for CASSFRLYGYTF. This sequence joins TRBV28 and TRBJ1-2; D remains ambiguous. The CDR3 runs to 12 residues. Germline lookup yields CDR1 MDHEN and CDR2 SYDVKM. V was clipped by 3 bases and J by 4 bases, with 6 bases between them.